This TCR gamma chain is drawn from a study of γδ T cells in repeated Plasmodium falciparum infection. Study as a whole: The natural-infection arm compared Malian children under seasonal malaria with matched Australian children. Each infection was followed by sampling at 21 days, plus baseline and some pre-infection draws.

Gammadelta T cells were flow-sorted from PBMC into Vgamma9/Vdelta2+ and Vdelta2-negative populations for bulk analysis. TCRdb re-analyzed the multiplex PCR reads via CATT. The data contain tens of thousands of gamma-chain clones, around 3% of them seen just once; the ten biggest clones take up approximately 33%. Study observations and caveats: In Vdelta2-negative, largely Vdelta1+, gammadelta repertoires, repeated controlled infections appeared to drive clonal selection waves. Malian donors came from one small rural village, predominantly one ethnic group.

The germline gives CDR1 GITISATS, CDR2 ISYDGTV (reference sequence). CDR3 size: 17 residues. V was clipped by 3 bases and J by 0 bases; unmatched bases: 10. In its sample, this clone was seen many times. Its antigen is unknown. This TCR was sampled from a pool of human donors (malaria-infected and uninfected, not separated). Input material: gamma-delta T cells from blood. V is TRGV9 and J is TRGJP1. TCRdb records no J gene; here it was assigned by comparing the DNA to germline. CDR3 nucleotides: TGTGCCTTGTGGGAGAGGGGGGGGTATACCACTGGTTGGTTCAAGATATTT. It yields the protein CALWERGGYTTGWFKIF.